This TCR beta chain was captured by sequencing in a study of Graves' ophthalmopathy and Graves' hyperthyroidism. General study points: Sensitivity reached roughly 70% and specificity approximately 72% when the model predicted ophthalmopathy progression. Ophthalmopathy and stable hyperthyroidism were discriminated by a 13-signature model, with about 90% sensitivity and about 82% specificity.

The CDR3 totals 14 residues. Looked up from germline, CDR1 is SGHRS and CDR2 is YFSETQ. Trimming pared 4 bases from V and 2 bases from J, leaving 12 bases between. The authors amplified TCR beta CDR3 regions, and they did so from RNA transcripts for repertoire sequencing. Second-round multiplex PCR followed a first-round RT-PCR using HTBI primers. Each CDR3 protein gets one entry after TCRdb re-called the multiplex PCR reads with MiXCR. The table shows about 550,000 distinct CDR3 sequences, with under 45% occurring only once. Remarks on this clonotype: Its cognate antigen is unknown.

The TCR sequence derives from an adult man with Graves' hyperthyroidism. Sequenced: peripheral blood or thyroid tissue (not recorded which). The rearrangement joins TRBV5-1 to TRBJ2-5; a possible D gene is TRBD1 (6 bases). CDR3 loop: CASSTRDKQETQYF. CDR3 DNA sequence: TGCGCCAGCAGCACCCGGGACAAACAAGAGACCCAGTACTTC.